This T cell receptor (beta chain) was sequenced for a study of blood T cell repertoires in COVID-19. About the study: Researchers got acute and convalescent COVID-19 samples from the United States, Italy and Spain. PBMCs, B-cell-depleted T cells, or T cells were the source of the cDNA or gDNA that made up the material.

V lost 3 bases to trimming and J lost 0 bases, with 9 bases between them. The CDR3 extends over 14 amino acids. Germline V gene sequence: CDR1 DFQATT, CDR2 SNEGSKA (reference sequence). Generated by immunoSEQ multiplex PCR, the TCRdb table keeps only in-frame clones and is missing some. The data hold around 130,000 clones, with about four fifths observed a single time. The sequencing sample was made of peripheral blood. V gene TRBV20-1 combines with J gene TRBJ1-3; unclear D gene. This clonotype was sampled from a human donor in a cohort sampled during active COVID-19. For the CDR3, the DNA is TGCAGTGCTAGTGGTGGCCCCTCTGGAAACACCATATATTTT. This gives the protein CSASGGPSGNTIYF.